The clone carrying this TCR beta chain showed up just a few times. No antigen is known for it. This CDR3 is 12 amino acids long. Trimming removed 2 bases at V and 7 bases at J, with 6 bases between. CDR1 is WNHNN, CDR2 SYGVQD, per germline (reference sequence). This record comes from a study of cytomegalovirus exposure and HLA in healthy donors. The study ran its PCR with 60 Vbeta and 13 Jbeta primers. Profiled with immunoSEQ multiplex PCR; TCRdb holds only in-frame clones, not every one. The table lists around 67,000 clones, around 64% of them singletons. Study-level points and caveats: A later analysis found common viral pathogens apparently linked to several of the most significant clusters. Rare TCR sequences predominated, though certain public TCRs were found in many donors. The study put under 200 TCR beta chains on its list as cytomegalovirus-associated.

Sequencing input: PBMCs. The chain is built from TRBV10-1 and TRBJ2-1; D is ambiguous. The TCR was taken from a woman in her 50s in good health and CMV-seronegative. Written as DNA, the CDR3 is TGCGCCAGCAGTGAGCCAGGTAATGAGCAGTTCTTC. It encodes CASSEPGNEQFF.